This T cell receptor (beta chain) is drawn from a study of post-analysis software for immune sequencing data. On the study more broadly: Several disease courses (relapsing-remitting, secondary progressive and progressive-relapsing) of multiple sclerosis were included. General observations from the study: F measure clustering grouped samples strongly by preparation batch. Patients carried a handful of TRBV segments more frequently than controls did, and TRBV5-6, TRBV5-1 and TRBV20-1 were among them.

Incorporated into the TCR beta cDNA libraries were unique molecular identifiers, which served to reduce PCR and sequencing biases. TCRdb reprocessed the PCR reads via MiXCR and lists one record per CDR3 protein. The sample shows fewer than 850,000 distinct CDR3 sequences, 25% to 30% of them seen only once. The CDR3 extends over 14 amino acids. In germline, CDR1 is SGHTA, CDR2 FQGNSA. This clonotype was found a few times. Its antigen is unidentified. The sequenced material came from blood. The TCR sequence derives from a girl aged 10-17 years with multiple sclerosis. The V gene is TRBV7-2, the J gene TRBJ2-7, with 10 bases aligning to TRBD1. The DNA end is more similar to TRBJ2-5, so the J call may be wrong. CDR3 DNA: TGTGCCAGCAGCCCACGACAGGGGGCCTCGACCCAGTACTTC. The encoded protein is CASSPRQGASTQYF.